This passage covers 29 T cell receptor beta chains from one sample sequenced in a study of OX40 agonist ivuxolimab in advanced cancers. Generated by immunoSEQ multiplex PCR, the TCRdb table keeps only in-frame clones and is missing some. The sample has approximately 60,000 clones; roughly four fifths are singletons. The sample here was CD4+ or CD8+ T cells sorted from blood, taken in a trial of the OX40 agonist ivuxolimab. The receptors come from an adult with an advanced solid tumor such as melanoma, head and neck, liver or kidney cancer.

The rearrangement uses TRBV6-5 and TRBJ1-1; tentative D call: TRBD1 (5 bases). This CDR3 is 14 amino acids long. Germline CDR1 reads MNHEY; CDR2 reads SVGAGI. Trimming cost V 7 bases and J 4 bases, with 16 bases left between them. DNA of the CDR3: TGTGCCAGCAAGTTTAGGGGCATTGGCACTGAAGCTTTCTTT. Protein sequence: CASKFRGIGTEAFF.

In the case of this clone: The sample holds other DNA sequences that translate to the same CDR3. The chain couples TRBV7-9 to TRBJ1-3; D unclear. The length of the CDR3 is 15 residues. In germline, CDR1 is SEHNR, CDR2 FQNEAQ (reference sequence). V lost 1 base to trimming and J lost 0 bases, with 7 bases between them. CDR3 nucleotide sequence: TGTGCCAGCAGCTTAGGACTAAGCTCTGGAAACACCATATATTTT. Its translation is CASSLGLSSGNTIYF.

This clone has a single count. This chain links TRBV5-1 with TRBJ2-5; no clear D gene. The length of the CDR3 is 13 residues. CDR1 and CDR2 from the germline V gene are SGHRS and YFSETQ. With 0 bases removed from V and 3 bases from J, the gap between germline ends came to 6 bases. The CDR3 spells CASSLGRKETQYF. The CDR3 DNA reads as TGCGCCAGCAGCTTGGGGCGGAAAGAGACCCAGTACTTC.

The chain combines TRBV5-1 with TRBJ2-3, with TRBD1 matching over 9 bases. The CDR3 extends over 18 amino acids. V trimming: 0 bases; J trimming: 3 bases; junction bases outside the gene matches: 11. Germline assignment: CDR1 SGHRS and CDR2 YFSETQ. The DNA for the CDR3 is TGCGCCAGCAGCTTGGCCGATCGTTTACAGGGGGCAACAGATACGCAGTATTTT. This gives the protein CASSLADRLQGATDTQYF.

J is TRBJ1-2 and V is TRBV5-1, with TRBD1 as a possible D gene (5 bases). V shed 4 bases and J shed 4 bases, with 14 bases lying between them. The germline gives CDR1 SGHRS, CDR2 YFSETQ. The CDR3 spans 14 residues. The CDR3 sequence: CASSDYRPSYGYTF. The CDR3 nucleotides read TGCGCCAGCAGCGACTACAGGCCCTCCTATGGCTACACCTTC.

The chain uses TRBV6-5 and TRBJ2-7; D gene unclear. V dropped 6 bases and J dropped 3 bases, with 9 bases sitting between them. Germline CDR1 and CDR2: MNHEY and SVGAGI. The CDR3 covers 12 residues. The CDR3 DNA reads TGTGCCAGCAGCCCCGGAGACTACGAGCAGTACTTC. Protein sequence: CASSPGDYEQYF.

V gene TRBV7-2 combines with J gene TRBJ2-2, with D unresolved. Germline V lookup: CDR1 SGHTA, CDR2 FQGNSA. V lost 5 bases to trimming and J lost 0 bases, with 13 bases between them. The CDR3 has 16 residues. For the CDR3, the DNA is TGTGCCAGCAGCCCCCAATCGGCGGCGAACACCGGGGAGCTGTTTTTT. Amino acids: CASSPQSAANTGELFF. Complete variable domain (other parts from reference TRBV7-2 and TRBJ2-2): GAGVSQSPSNKVTEKGKDVELRCDPISGHTALYWYRQSLGQGLEFLIYFQGNSAPDKSGLPSDRFSAERTGGSVSTLTIQRTQQEDSAVYLCASSPQSAANTGELFFGEGSRLTVL.

This rearrangement joins TRBV4-2 to TRBJ2-3, with 8 bases that match TRBD1. Germline CDR1 LGHNA, CDR2 YNFKEQ. V lost 5 bases, J lost 4 bases, and 2 bases stayed unmatched. The CDR3 sequence is 13 residues long. The CDR3 region is CASSKQGADTQYF. The CDR3 DNA follows: TGTGCCAGCAGCAAACAGGGGGCAGATACGCAGTATTTT.

This clone came up once. This chain joins TRBV29-1 and TRBJ1-1; D is possibly TRBD1 (5 bases). Germline V gene lookup returns CDR1 SQVTM and CDR2 ANQGSEA. This CDR3 comprises 13 residues. Trimming took off 5 bases at V and 5 bases at J, with 15 bases between the two ends. CDR3 bases: TGCAGCGTTCAGCGGGACCAGGAGACTGAAGCTTTCTTT. It yields the protein CSVQRDQETEAFF.

This rearrangement joins TRBV2 to TRBJ1-2, with 11 bases that match TRBD1. Germline CDR1 reads SNHLY; CDR2 reads FYNNEI. The V segment lost 6 bases and the J segment 8 bases; nucleotides outside the gene matches: 2. This CDR3 is 12 amino acids long. CDR3 amino acids: CASRRTGGGYTF. Written as DNA, the CDR3 is TGTGCCAGCAGAAGGACAGGGGGCGGCTACACCTTC.

The table lists this clone with a few counts. V is TRBV6-4 and J is TRBJ1-1; tentative D call: TRBD1 (6 bases). V lost 3 bases and J lost 3, with 14 bases in between. The CDR3 runs 15 residues. The germline V gene has CDR1 MRHNA and CDR2 SNTAGT. Here the CDR3 DNA reads TGTGCCAGCAGTGAAAATTGGGGGGCAGACACTGAAGCTTTCTTT. Translating gives CASSENWGADTEAFF.

The chain links TRBV29-1 to TRBJ2-3, with D possibly TRBD1 on 5 matching bases. This CDR3 comprises 14 residues. CDR1 and CDR2 (germline): SQVTM, ANQGSEA. With 5 bases removed from V and 0 bases from J, the gap between germline ends came to 12 bases. The CDR3 region is CSVYQGWSTDTQYF. Written as DNA, the CDR3 is TGCAGCGTTTATCAGGGTTGGAGCACAGATACGCAGTATTTT.

The chain couples TRBV5-1 to TRBJ1-1; 8 nucleotides agree with TRBD1. The trim removed 0 bases at V and 4 bases at J, leaving 5 bases unmatched. The CDR3 sequence is 15 residues long. Germline V gene sequence: CDR1 SGHRS, CDR2 YFSETQ. DNA for the CDR3: TGCGCCAGCAGCTTGGGGGGGACAGGCGGCACTGAAGCTTTCTTT. Protein sequence: CASSLGGTGGTEAFF.

The chain joins TRBV19 to TRBJ2-1, with 9 bases identical to TRBD1. CDR3 size: 12 residues. Germline V gene sequence: CDR1 LNHDA, CDR2 SQIVND (reference sequence). Trimming took 9 bases from V and 4 from J; bases not matched to a gene: 1. CDR3 protein: CARGQGYNEQFF. The CDR3 DNA follows: TGTGCCAGGGGACAGGGATACAATGAGCAGTTCTTC.

The chain is built from TRBV7-2 and TRBJ1-6; D call uncertain. Deletions cut 4 bases from V and 9 bases from J, with 16 bases between. Germline CDR1 SGHTA, CDR2 FQGNSA. The CDR3 covers 15 residues. CDR3 DNA sequence: TGTGCCAGCAGCTACACCGGGTCTGGGTCTTCACCCCTCCACTTT. It specifies CASSYTGSGSSPLHF.

This chain links TRBV5-1 with TRBJ2-3; a weak D match, TRBD1 (6 bases). From germline, CDR1 is SGHRS and CDR2 YFSETQ. The CDR3 contains 14 residues. The ends were cut back, 3 bases at V and 2 bases at J, with 10 bases in the middle. DNA for the CDR3: TGCGCCAGCAGCTACCGGGACAACACAGATACGCAGTATTTT. It codes for CASSYRDNTDTQYF.

This chain joins TRBV12-2 and TRBJ2-7; the DNA was not compared with TRBD1, the D call given in the table. TRBV12-2 is flagged as a pseudogene. CDR3 length: 17 residues. The CDR3 region is CASRLARGTGGGYEQYF. The CDR3 DNA is TGTGCAAGTCGCTTAGCTAGAGGGACAGGGGGAGGGTACGAGCAGTACTTC.

The table lists this clone with a count of one. The chain joins TRBV4-1 to TRBJ2-7; a possible D gene is TRBD2 (6 bases). Germline-derived CDR1 and CDR2 are MGHRA and YSYEKL. V lost 0 bases and J 9 bases, leaving 15 bases between the germline ends. The CDR3 has 14 amino acids. The CDR3 is CASSQERGRRVQYF. In nucleotides, the CDR3 is TGCGCCAGCAGCCAAGAAAGGGGAAGGAGGGTGCAGTACTTC.

The CDR3 DNA follows: TGTGCCTGGAGTGTCGCTCCAAGCCCCTACGAGCAGTACTTC. It translates to CAWSVAPSPYEQYF. The genes are TRBV30 and TRBJ2-7; D gene uncertain. This CDR3 has 14 amino acids. CDR1 GTSNPN and CDR2 SVGIG come from the germline V gene (reference sequence). V was cut by 0 bases and J by 2 bases, with 11 bases left in between.

The chain combines TRBV10-3 with TRBJ2-6; D is perhaps TRBD2 (7 bases). V lost 4 bases, J lost 10 bases, and 14 bases lay in between. The CDR3 spans 14 residues. Germline CDR1 ENHRY, CDR2 SYGVKD. The CDR3 is CAISGGGARNVLTF. CDR3 DNA sequence: TGTGCCATCAGTGGAGGGGGGGCGCGAAACGTCCTGACTTTC.

The rearrangement joins TRBV6-6 to TRBJ1-3; D possibly corresponds to TRBD1 (6 bases). Trimming took 6 bases from V and 0 from J, leaving 12 bases between them. Germline assignment: CDR1 MNHNY and CDR2 SVGAGI (reference sequence). The CDR3 is 15 residues long. CDR3 residues: CASRPTGTSGNTIYF. DNA for the CDR3: TGTGCCAGCAGGCCTACAGGGACCTCTGGAAACACCATATATTTT.

The V call is TRBV5-1, the J call TRBJ2-6; D perhaps matches TRBD2 (5 bases). Between the trimmed V and J ends, which lost 4 bases and 0 bases, there was a span of 20 bases. The CDR3 is made up of 19 amino acids. Per germline, CDR1 SGHRS and CDR2 YFSETQ. This CDR3 reads CASSPTPSSRNSGANVLTF. The CDR3 DNA is TGCGCCAGCAGCCCGACTCCTAGCTCCCGCAACTCTGGGGCCAACGTCCTGACTTTC.

This rearrangement joins TRBV6-6 to TRBJ1-1, with D possibly matching TRBD1 (6 bases). The length of the CDR3 is 13 residues. Trimming shortened V by 2 bases and J by 7 bases, and 11 bases separated the two germline ends. Germline V gives CDR1 MNHNY, CDR2 SVGAGI (reference sequence). The CDR3 loop is CASSYNTGSEAFF. The CDR3 DNA sequence: TGTGCCAGCAGTTACAACACAGGGAGTGAAGCTTTCTTT.

V is TRBV7-2 and J is TRBJ1-2; no clear D. Per the germline V gene, CDR1 is SGHTA and CDR2 is FQGNSA. The CDR3 contains 12 residues. Trimming stripped 3 bases from V and 8 bases from J, with 10 bases between. The CDR3 DNA sequence: TGTGCCAGCAGCTTCGCCGGGTTAGGCTACACCTTC. Residues: CASSFAGLGYTF.

The genes are TRBV2 and TRBJ2-7; possible D gene TRBD1, 6 bases. The CDR3 runs to 12 residues. The V gene's germline CDR1 is SNHLY and CDR2 FYNNEI. Trimming pared 8 bases from V and 3 bases from J, leaving 11 bases between. CDR3 bases: TGTGCCAGCTCGGACAGATTCTACGAGCAGTACTTC. As protein: CASSDRFYEQYF. Supplemented by reference TRBV2 and TRBJ2-7, the full variable domain reads EPEVTQTPSHQVTQMGQEVILRCVPISNHLYFYWYRQILGQKVEFLVSFYNNEISEKSEIFDDQFSVERPDGSNFTLKIRSTKLEDSAMYFCASSDRFYEQYFGPGTRLTVT.

This CDR3 reads CASRVGRGEKLFF. The CDR3 DNA follows: TGTGCCAGCCGTGTAGGTAGGGGAGAAAAACTGTTTTTT. The chain joins TRBV2 to TRBJ1-4; the D gene is possibly TRBD1 (5 bases). Trimming removed 8 bases from V and 8 bases from J, with 15 bases in between. CDR3 length: 13 residues. Germline V gives CDR1 SNHLY, CDR2 FYNNEI.

This clone came up once. V usage is TRBV4-2 and J usage is TRBJ2-1; weak D call: TRBD2 (6 bases). The V gene's germline CDR1 is LGHNA and CDR2 YNFKEQ. This CDR3 contains 13 residues. Trimming took off 4 bases at V and 7 bases at J, with 11 bases between the two ends. The CDR3 DNA is TGTGCCAGCAGCCCCCGGGGACTTAATGAGCAGTTCTTC. Protein: CASSPRGLNEQFF.

Only one count was recorded for this clone. CDR3 DNA: TGTGCCAGCAGTGAAATGGTAGCGGGAGGTAATGAGCAGTTCTTC. It specifies CASSEMVAGGNEQFF. This chain joins TRBV2 and TRBJ2-1; 10 bases line up with TRBD2. The length of the CDR3 is 15 residues. V lost 2 bases, J lost 7 bases, and 5 bases stayed unmatched. CDR1 is SNHLY, CDR2 FYNNEI, per germline.

This chain links TRBV6-1 with TRBJ1-5; no clear D gene. V was trimmed by 2 bases and J by 4 bases, leaving 0 bases between them. The CDR3 spans 11 residues. Germline CDR1 and CDR2: MNHNS and SASEGT. The CDR3 region has the DNA TGTGCCAGCAGTGAAAATCAGCCCCAGCATTTT. Translation: CASSENQPQHF.